A single sample is the source of the 23 T cell receptor beta chains below, sequenced in a study of siplizumab effects on memory and regulatory T cells. TCRdb's table, derived via immunoSEQ multiplex PCR, lists solely in-frame clones and lacks some. This table has more than 95,000 clones, approximately 93% appearing once. The sample taken for sequencing was Tregs sorted from blood. These receptors were collected from a human donor in good health.

J is TRBJ2-1 and V is TRBV7-8; 7 bases map to TRBD2. The CDR3 spans 15 residues. Germline CDR1 SGHVS, CDR2 FQNEAQ. Unmatched junction bases numbered 9, after V lost 1 base and J lost 9 bases. The CDR3 sequence: CASSLVGGRGPEQFF. The CDR3 DNA reads as TGTGCCAGCAGCTTAGTCGGCGGGAGAGGACCTGAGCAGTTCTTC.

This clone was seen just once. CDR3 bases: TGTGCCAGCAGCTTTAGCGGGATCGGGGCTGAGCAGTTCTTC. Its translation: CASSFSGIGAEQFF. The rearrangement joins TRBV5-6 to TRBJ2-1; 8 bases agree with TRBD2. V lost 2 bases, J lost 9 bases, and 7 bases stayed unmatched. The CDR3 extends over 14 amino acids. The V gene's germline CDR1 is SGHDT and CDR2 YYEEEE.

The V and J genes are TRBV5-8 and TRBJ2-5; tentative D call: TRBD1 (5 bases). The CDR3 contains 14 residues. V shed 4 bases and J shed 4 bases, with 14 bases lying between them. Per germline, CDR1 SGHTS and CDR2 YDEGEE. This CDR3 reads CASSRGQGRETQYF. In DNA, the CDR3 is TGTGCCAGCAGCAGGGGCCAGGGTAGAGAGACCCAGTACTTC.

This clone was counted once. The chain is built from TRBV21-1 and TRBJ2-4. TRBV21-1 is given as a pseudogene. The CDR3 has 16 amino acids. CDR3 nucleotides: TGTGCCAGCAGCAAAGAGCACAGACTGGCCAAAAACATTCAGTACTTC. Its translation is CASSKEHRLAKNIQYF.

The chain uses TRBV14 and TRBJ2-3; no definite D call. This CDR3 is 13 amino acids long. CDR1 is SGHDN and CDR2 is FVKESK in the germline V gene. Trimming took off 0 bases at V and 5 bases at J, with 6 bases between the two ends. The DNA of the CDR3 is TGTGCCAGCAGCCAAGAGTTGGTAGATACGCAGTATTTT. Protein: CASSQELVDTQYF.

V is TRBV6-6 and J is TRBJ1-2, with unresolved D. Trimming removed 8 bases at V and 7 bases at J, with 11 bases between. The CDR3 contains 11 residues. The germline gives CDR1 MNHNY, CDR2 SVGAGI (reference sequence). CDR3 sequence (DNA): TGTGCCAGCGTATGGGAGGGTGGCTACACCTTC. This gives the protein CASVWEGGYTF.

This sequence joins TRBV18 and TRBJ1-2; maybe TRBD1 (5 bases). CDR3 length: 13 residues. Germline loops: CDR1 KGHSH, CDR2 LQKENI. The V end was cut by 2 bases, the J end by 3 bases, with 7 bases between. Here the CDR3 DNA reads TGTGCCAGCTCACCAGGAGGGGACTATGGCTACACCTTC. Protein sequence: CASSPGGDYGYTF.

The chain employs TRBV5-1 and TRBJ2-6, with D perhaps TRBD1 (6 bases). Trimming took off 1 base at V and 2 bases at J, with 7 bases between the two ends. Germline CDR1 reads SGHRS; CDR2 reads YFSETQ. This CDR3 contains 15 residues. The CDR3, as DNA: TGCGCCAGCAGCTTGTCAGGGGCTGGGGCCAACGTCCTGACTTTC. Encoded protein: CASSLSGAGANVLTF.

The chain has TRBV6-1 and TRBJ1-4; the D is unclear. V shed 4 bases and J shed 5 bases, with 8 bases lying between them. Germline values: CDR1 MNHNS, CDR2 SASEGT. The CDR3 contains 13 residues. In nucleotides, the CDR3 is TGTGCCAGCAGTGGAGTAGGGAATGAAAAACTGTTTTTT. The encoded protein is CASSGVGNEKLFF.

This clone appeared a single time. The J gene is TRBJ2-4, the V gene TRBV7-3, with 8 positions matching TRBD1. The CDR3 is made up of 17 amino acids. Germline V gives CDR1 SGHTA, CDR2 FQGTGA. V was clipped by 5 bases and J by 3 bases; unmatched bases: 12. The CDR3 sequence: CASSANTWTGYKNIQYF. CDR3 sequence (DNA): TGTGCCAGCAGCGCCAACACGTGGACAGGGTACAAAAACATTCAGTACTTC. The whole variable domain, remainder taken from reference TRBV7-3 and TRBJ2-4, is GAGVSQTPSNKVTEKGKYVELRCDPISGHTALYWYRQSLGQGPEFLIYFQGTGAADDSGLPNDRFFAVRPEGSVSTLKIQRTERGDSAVYLCASSANTWTGYKNIQYFGAGTRLSVL.

This chain connects TRBV29-1 to TRBJ2-3, with 9 nucleotides matching TRBD2. Germline CDR1 is SQVTM and CDR2 is ANQGSEA. V lost 5 bases, J lost 1 base, and 7 bases stayed unmatched. The CDR3 runs 15 residues. The CDR3 loop is CSVIGAGGGTDTQYF. CDR3 DNA: TGCAGCGTTATCGGTGCGGGGGGGGGCACAGATACGCAGTATTTT.

V usage is TRBV19 and J usage is TRBJ2-1; unclear D gene. Germline V gene data show CDR1 as LNHDA and CDR2 as SQIVND (reference sequence). V shed 1 base and J shed 10 bases, with 8 bases lying between them. This CDR3 spans 12 amino acids. CDR3 protein: CASSIVGSEQFF. CDR3 bases: TGTGCCAGTAGTATAGTGGGTAGCGAGCAGTTCTTC.

The chain recombines TRBV7-2 with TRBJ2-7; D is ambiguous. Between the trimmed V and J ends, which lost 1 base and 3 bases, there was a span of 13 bases. Looked up from germline, CDR1 is SGHTA and CDR2 is FQGNSA. This CDR3 contains 15 residues. CDR3 sequence: CASSLVITALYEQYF. In DNA, the CDR3 is TGTGCCAGCAGCTTAGTTATCACAGCTCTCTACGAGCAGTACTTC.

This chain joins TRBV7-9 and TRBJ2-7, with D unclear. V was shortened by 5 bases and J by 0 bases, with 8 bases between the two germline ends. The CDR3 is made up of 13 amino acids. Germline V gene lookup returns CDR1 SEHNR and CDR2 FQNEAQ (reference sequence). CDR3 sequence: CASSGRTSYEQYF. The CDR3 DNA reads TGTGCCAGCAGCGGCCGCACCTCCTACGAGCAGTACTTC.

The chain combines TRBV2 with TRBJ1-1; D call uncertain. V was shortened by 4 bases and J by 1 base, with 13 bases between the two germline ends. Germline CDR1 reads SNHLY; CDR2 reads FYNNEI. CDR3 length equals 15 residues. CDR3 protein: CASSATGLENTEAFF. The CDR3 region has the DNA TGTGCCAGCAGTGCGACGGGGTTGGAGAACACTGAAGCTTTCTTT. The full variable domain, completed using reference TRBV2 and TRBJ1-1, is EPEVTQTPSHQVTQMGQEVILRCVPISNHLYFYWYRQILGQKVEFLVSFYNNEISEKSEIFDDQFSVERPDGSNFTLKIRSTKLEDSAMYFCASSATGLENTEAFFGQGTRLTVV.

The chain is built from TRBV19 and TRBJ2-1, with TRBD2 identical over 10 bases. The CDR3 runs 15 residues. The junction had 3 bases not matched to a gene; V was cut back by 0 bases and J by 7 bases. Per the germline V gene, CDR1 is LNHDA and CDR2 is SQIVND (reference sequence). CDR3 amino acids: CASSIEAGGPNEQFF. CDR3 DNA sequence: TGTGCCAGTAGTATAGAAGCGGGAGGGCCGAATGAGCAGTTCTTC.

The CDR3 bases are TGTGCCAGCTCACGAAAAACAGGGGGCCTTGGCACTGAAGCTTTCTTT. Its protein is CASSRKTGGLGTEAFF. The chain links TRBV18 to TRBJ1-1, with TRBD1 matching 9 bases. Per germline, CDR1 KGHSH and CDR2 LQKENI. V lost 4 bases to trimming and J lost 4 bases; unmatched junction nucleotides: 10. This CDR3 is 16 amino acids long.

The CDR3 nucleotides are TGTGCCAGCAGTTACTGGCAAACTAATGAAAAACTGTTTTTT. Translated: CASSYWQTNEKLFF. V is TRBV6-6 and J is TRBJ1-4; D remains ambiguous. The CDR3 is 14 residues long. Trimming removed 1 base from V and 1 base from J, with 4 bases in between. Germline values: CDR1 MNHNY, CDR2 SVGAGI (reference sequence).

This clone is a singleton in its sample. The chain joins TRBV4-2 to TRBJ2-3; D remains ambiguous. The germline V and J ends were trimmed by 5 bases and 4 bases, with 16 bases remaining between them. The CDR3 contains 15 residues. Germline CDR1 is LGHNA and CDR2 is YNFKEQ. The CDR3 DNA follows: TGTGCCAGCAGCTTCCGGCCTGCGCCCGCAGATACGCAGTATTTT. Residues: CASSFRPAPADTQYF.

This clone appeared a few times. The rearrangement links TRBV9 to TRBJ2-2; TRBD2 aligns across 7 bases. Germline V gives CDR1 SGDLS, CDR2 YYNGEE. The ends lost 5 bases at V and 0 bases at J; junction bases unmatched: 4. The CDR3 totals 15 residues. The CDR3 here is CASRALAANTGELFF. As DNA, the CDR3 is TGTGCCAGCAGAGCCCTAGCGGCGAACACCGGGGAGCTGTTTTTT.

The chain employs TRBV6-6 and TRBJ2-7; D is unresolved. The CDR3 sequence is 14 residues long. The V and J ends lost 2 bases and 2 bases respectively, with 10 bases between them. Germline loops: CDR1 MNHNY, CDR2 SVGAGI (reference sequence). CDR3 sequence reads: CASSYRQDPYEQYF. In nucleotides, the CDR3 is TGTGCCAGCAGTTACCGGCAGGACCCCTACGAGCAGTACTTC.

This sequence joins TRBV5-1 and TRBJ2-2; 12 positions agree with TRBD2. This CDR3 has 17 residues. The germline CDR1 and CDR2 sequences are SGHRS and YFSETQ. Trimming removed 4 bases from V and 5 bases from J; junction bases left unmatched: 9. The CDR3 is CASSLPPTSGRTGELFF. In DNA form, the CDR3 reads TGCGCCAGCAGCCTGCCGCCAACTAGCGGGAGGACCGGGGAGCTGTTTTTT.

V usage is TRBV4-2 and J usage is TRBJ1-4, with D maybe TRBD1 (6 bases). Trimming removed 4 bases from V and 6 bases from J, with 12 bases in between. This CDR3 has 14 residues. CDR1 LGHNA and CDR2 YNFKEQ come from the germline V gene. The CDR3 sequence: CASSPDRRDEKLFF. DNA of the CDR3: TGTGCCAGCAGCCCAGACAGGAGGGATGAAAAACTGTTTTTT.